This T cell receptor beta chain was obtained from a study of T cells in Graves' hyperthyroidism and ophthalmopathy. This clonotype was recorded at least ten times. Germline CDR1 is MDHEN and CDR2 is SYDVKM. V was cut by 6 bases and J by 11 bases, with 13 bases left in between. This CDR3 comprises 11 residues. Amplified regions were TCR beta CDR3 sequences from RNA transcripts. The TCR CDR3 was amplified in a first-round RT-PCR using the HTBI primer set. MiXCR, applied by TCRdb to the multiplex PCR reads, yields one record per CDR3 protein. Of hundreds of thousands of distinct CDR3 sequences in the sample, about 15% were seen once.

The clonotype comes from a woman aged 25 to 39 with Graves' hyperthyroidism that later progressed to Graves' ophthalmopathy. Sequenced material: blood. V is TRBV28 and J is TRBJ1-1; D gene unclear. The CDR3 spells CASSSQRRAFF. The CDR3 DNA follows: TGTGCCAGCAGCTCCCAGAGGCGGGCTTTCTTT.